Listed below are T cell receptor beta chains from one sample, sequenced in a study of T cells in localized non-small cell lung cancer. Sequencing used immunoSEQ multiplex PCR; TCRdb keeps in-frame clones, though not all of them. This table holds 50,000 to 60,000 clones, 80% found once. Specimen: PBMCs, collected before any cancer treatment. Every receptor here comes from a woman aged 35 to 69 with stage II lung adenocarcinoma. Each CDR3 is given with its conserved first and last residue. The D gene is left open where the match is weak. Clone size is not always given. Where it is, it says once, few, many or a class for expanded clones.

j_call,v_call,d_call,clone_size,cdr3_aa,cdr3_nt
TRBJ2-3,TRBV9,TRBD2,.,CASSVSGGASTDTQYF,TGTGCCAGCAGCGTAAGCGGGGGGGCTAGCACAGATACGCAGTATTTT
TRBJ1-3,TRBV6-1,.,.,CACFGQTNTIYF,TGTGCCTGCTTTGGGCAGACAAACACCATATATTTT
TRBJ2-7,TRBV7-8,.,.,CASSAGQTYEQYF,TGTGCCAGCAGCGCGGGACAGACCTACGAGCAGTACTTC
TRBJ1-1,TRBV11-2,.,few,CASSLEDSTEAFF,TGTGCCAGCAGCTTAGAAGATTCCACTGAAGCTTTCTTT
TRBJ1-3,TRBV29-1,.,.,CSVSELGNTIYF,TGCAGCGTTTCCGAGCTCGGAAACACCATATATTTT
TRBJ1-2,TRBV13,TRBD1,.,CASSLGTGAYYGYTF,TGTGCCAGCAGCTTAGGGACAGGGGCGTACTATGGCTACACCTTC
TRBJ2-5,TRBV18,.,.,CASSPPNAQETQYF,TGTGCCAGCTCACCCCCCAACGCCCAAGAGACCCAGTACTTC
TRBJ1-5,TRBV7-2,.,.,CASSLISDQPQHF,TGTGCCAGCAGCTTAATCTCTGATCAGCCCCAGCATTTT
TRBJ1-5,TRBV6-5,.,few,CASSYPTEGRQPQHF,TGTGCCAGCAGTTACCCGACAGAAGGGAGGCAGCCCCAGCATTTT
TRBJ2-5,TRBV2,TRBD1,.,CASRETQGARVETQYF,TGTGCCAGCAGAGAGACTCAGGGGGCGCGGGTAGAGACCCAGTACTTC
TRBJ1-5,TRBV30,.,.,CAWSVGGNQPQHF,TGTGCCTGGAGTGTTGGAGGGAATCAGCCCCAGCATTTT
TRBJ2-2,TRBV2,.,.,CASTQAANTGELFF,TGTGCCAGCACTCAGGCTGCGAACACCGGGGAGCTGTTTTTT
TRBJ1-1,TRBV15,.,.,CATSGVWDLNTEAFF,TGTGCCACCAGCGGGGTTTGGGACCTGAACACTGAAGCTTTCTTT
TRBJ1-6,TRBV5-5,.,.,CASNPSGTYNSPLHF,TGTGCCAGCAACCCGAGTGGGACTTATAATTCACCCCTCCACTTT
TRBJ1-2,TRBV29-1,TRBD1,.,CSVTQGIGGYTF,TGCAGCGTTACACAGGGGATAGGTGGCTACACCTTC
TRBJ1-5,TRBV19,.,few,CASSLRDGVNFIQHF,TGTGCCAGTAGCCTCCGGGACGGTGTCAATTTTATCCAGCATTTT
TRBJ1-2,TRBV7-9,TRBD1,.,CASSQGTGASLTGGYTF,TGTGCCAGCAGCCAAGGGACAGGGGCGTCCCTTACGGGTGGCTACACCTTC
TRBJ2-1,TRBV27,.,.,CASSLGQGLEQFF,TGTGCCAGCAGTTTGGGGCAGGGACTTGAGCAGTTCTTC
TRBJ2-7,TRBV6-5,TRBD2,.,CASSPRLAAYEQYF,TGTGCCAGCAGTCCGAGACTAGCAGCCTACGAGCAGTACTTC
TRBJ1-5,TRBV9,.,medium-sized,CASSTADSNQPQHF,TGTGCCAGCTCGACAGCTGATAGCAATCAGCCCCAGCATTTT
TRBJ1-1,TRBV13,.,.,CASSSRGRGSLDTEAFF,TGTGCCAGCAGCTCACGGGGCAGGGGATCCCTCGACACTGAAGCTTTCTTT
TRBJ2-2,TRBV6-6,.,.,CASSHQGFTGELFF,TGTGCCAGCAGCCACCAGGGTTTTACCGGGGAGCTGTTTTTT
TRBJ2-1,TRBV13,.,.,CASSLGEEVNNEQFF,TGTGCCAGCAGCTTAGGCGAAGAGGTCAACAATGAGCAGTTCTTC
TRBJ1-1,TRBV2,TRBD1,.,CASSDRRTGTEAFF,TGTGCCAGCAGCGATAGACGGACAGGAACTGAAGCTTTCTTT
TRBJ1-2,TRBV9,.,.,CASSVEFWGDSDGYTF,TGTGCCAGCAGCGTAGAGTTCTGGGGTGATTCGGATGGCTACACCTTC
TRBJ1-5,TRBV10-2,.,.,CASRKGQGNQPQHF,TGCGCCAGCCGGAAGGGCCAAGGTAATCAGCCCCAGCATTTT
TRBJ2-1,TRBV13,TRBD2,.,CASSFPAGGWNEQFF,TGTGCCAGCAGCTTTCCAGCGGGGGGTTGGAATGAGCAGTTCTTC
TRBJ2-1,TRBV18,TRBD2,.,CASSPELARIPEQFF,TGTGCCAGCTCACCTGAACTAGCGCGGATACCTGAGCAGTTCTTC
TRBJ2-7,TRBV6-5,.,.,CASSSQEALYEQYF,TGTGCCAGCTCATCTCAGGAGGCCCTCTACGAGCAGTACTTC
TRBJ1-2,TRBV10-3,TRBD1,.,CAISPGQGARNYGYTF,TGTGCCATCAGTCCGGGACAGGGGGCGCGTAACTATGGCTACACCTTC
TRBJ2-1,TRBV27,TRBD2,.,CASRNGGAKNEQFF,TGTGCCAGCAGGAACGGGGGGGCCAAAAATGAGCAGTTCTTC
TRBJ2-1,TRBV18,TRBD2,.,CASSPSGGYDNEQFF,TGTGCCAGCTCACCCAGCGGGGGATACGACAATGAGCAGTTCTTC
TRBJ1-3,TRBV11-2,.,.,CASSRTFGGLSGNTIYF,TGTGCCAGCAGCCGAACCTTCGGGGGGCTGTCTGGAAACACCATATATTTT
TRBJ2-1,TRBV6-1,TRBD1,.,CASSEGTGPNEQFF,TGTGCCAGCAGTGAAGGGACAGGGCCGAATGAGCAGTTCTTC
TRBJ2-5,TRBV7-9,TRBD2,.,CASSLTGGRQETQYF,TGTGCCAGCAGCTTAACGGGGGGGAGGCAAGAGACCCAGTACTTC
TRBJ1-2,TRBV6-6,.,once,CASSPRRTTNYGYTF,TGTGCCAGCAGCCCGAGACGTACTACGAACTATGGCTACACCTTC
TRBJ2-5,TRBV2,.,.,CASSHRTSPTETQYF,TGTGCCAGCTCCCACCGAACTAGCCCCACAGAGACCCAGTACTTC
TRBJ2-4,TRBV7-8,.,.,CASSHGGGTKNIQYF,TGTGCCAGCAGCCATGGTGGTGGTACCAAAAACATTCAGTACTTC
TRBJ2-2,TRBV19,.,.,CATSTADANTGELFF,TGTGCCACTTCGACAGCAGACGCGAACACCGGGGAGCTGTTTTTT
TRBJ1-4,TRBV10-3,.,.,CAISESGRNEKLFF,TGTGCCATCAGTGAGTCGGGGCGGAATGAAAAACTGTTTTTT
TRBJ1-1,TRBV9,TRBD1,few,CASSPRDRLNTEAFF,TGTGCCAGCAGCCCCCGGGACAGACTGAACACTGAAGCTTTCTTT
TRBJ2-7,TRBV7-2,.,.,CASSFTALLNYEQYF,TGTGCCAGCAGCTTCACTGCCTTGCTTAACTACGAGCAGTACTTC
TRBJ2-6,TRBV9,.,.,CASSVGGVLTF,TGTGCCAGCAGCGTAGGAGGGGTCCTGACTTTC
TRBJ2-5,TRBV19,TRBD2,.,CASGRGGTQETQYF,TGTGCCAGTGGGCGCGGGGGTACTCAAGAGACCCAGTACTTC
TRBJ2-5,TRBV28,.,.,CASRAQKGRQETQYF,TGTGCCAGCCGGGCCCAAAAAGGGCGTCAAGAGACCCAGTACTTC
TRBJ2-2,TRBV4-1,TRBD1,few,CASSPKRGGAGTTGELFF,TGCGCCAGCAGCCCGAAACGAGGGGGCGCAGGGACCACCGGGGAGCTGTTTTTT
TRBJ1-3,TRBV4-3,.,.,CASSQDLGYSGNTIYF,TGCGCCAGCAGCCAAGATCTAGGATACTCTGGAAACACCATATATTTT
TRBJ1-2,TRBV19,.,.,CASSQQGLNTYTF,TGTGCCAGTAGTCAACAGGGTCTAAACACCTACACCTTC
TRBJ2-3,TRBV5-4,TRBD2,.,CASRSRGGLELGTDTQYF,TGTGCCAGCAGATCTCGGGGGGGCCTTGAGCTCGGCACAGATACGCAGTATTTT
TRBJ2-2,TRBV5-6,.,.,CASSPQGNTGELFF,TGTGCCAGCAGCCCGCAGGGGAACACCGGGGAGCTGTTTTTT
TRBJ1-5,TRBV28,.,once,CASSPYRDNQPQHF,TGTGCCAGCAGTCCATACAGGGACAATCAGCCCCAGCATTTT
TRBJ2-2,TRBV12-5,TRBD1,.,CASGPGQGSGELFF,TGTGCTAGTGGCCCGGGACAGGGGTCCGGGGAGCTGTTTTTT
TRBJ1-2,TRBV10-3,.,.,CAISDTDSGYTF,TGTGCCATCAGTGACACAGATTCTGGCTACACCTTC
TRBJ1-5,TRBV2,.,once,CASSVAGGGQPQHF,TGTGCCAGCAGTGTAGCCGGGGGCGGACAGCCCCAGCATTTT
TRBJ2-7,TRBV19,TRBD1,once,CASSSTGGGSYEQYF,TGTGCCAGTAGTTCGACAGGGGGCGGTTCCTACGAGCAGTACTTC